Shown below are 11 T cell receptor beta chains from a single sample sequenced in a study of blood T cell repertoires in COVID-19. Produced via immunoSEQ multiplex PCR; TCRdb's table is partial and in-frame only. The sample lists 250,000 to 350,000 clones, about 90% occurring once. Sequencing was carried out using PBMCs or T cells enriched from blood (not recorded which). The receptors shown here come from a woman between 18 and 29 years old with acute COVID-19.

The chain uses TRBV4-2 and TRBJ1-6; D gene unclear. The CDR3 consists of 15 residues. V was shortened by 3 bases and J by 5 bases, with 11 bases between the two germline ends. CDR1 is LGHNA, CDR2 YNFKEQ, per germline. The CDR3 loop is CASSQGIHDNSPLHF. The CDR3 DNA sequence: TGTGCCAGCAGCCAGGGCATCCATGATAATTCACCCCTCCACTTT.

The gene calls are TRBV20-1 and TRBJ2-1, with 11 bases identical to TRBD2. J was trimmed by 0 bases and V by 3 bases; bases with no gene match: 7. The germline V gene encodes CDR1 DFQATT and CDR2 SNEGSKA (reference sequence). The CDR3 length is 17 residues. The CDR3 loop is CSASPFLAGGSYNEQFF. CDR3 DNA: TGCAGTGCTAGTCCATTCCTAGCGGGAGGCTCCTACAATGAGCAGTTCTTC.

The CDR3 coding sequence is TGTGCCAGCAGTTGGCCTAGCACAGATACGCAGTATTTT. Translated, it gives CASSWPSTDTQYF. The J gene is TRBJ2-3, the V gene TRBV27; D is uncertain. The germline gives CDR1 MNHEY, CDR2 SMNVEV (reference sequence). The CDR3 length is 13 residues. Trimming removed 4 bases at V and 0 bases at J, with 5 bases between.

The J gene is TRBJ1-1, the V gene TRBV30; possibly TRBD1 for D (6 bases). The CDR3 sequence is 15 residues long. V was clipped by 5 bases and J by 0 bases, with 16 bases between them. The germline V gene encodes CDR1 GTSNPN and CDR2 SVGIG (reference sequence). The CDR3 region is CAWGRGNPMNTEAFF. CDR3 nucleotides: TGTGCCTGGGGCAGGGGAAACCCTATGAACACTGAAGCTTTCTTT.

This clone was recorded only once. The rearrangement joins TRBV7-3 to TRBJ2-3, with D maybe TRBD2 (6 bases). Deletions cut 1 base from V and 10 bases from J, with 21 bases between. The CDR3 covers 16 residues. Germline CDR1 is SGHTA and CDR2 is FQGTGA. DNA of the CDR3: TGTGCCAGCAGCTTAAAGGCGGGGTTAGCGCCGGGGGCGCAGTATTTT. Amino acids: CASSLKAGLAPGAQYF.

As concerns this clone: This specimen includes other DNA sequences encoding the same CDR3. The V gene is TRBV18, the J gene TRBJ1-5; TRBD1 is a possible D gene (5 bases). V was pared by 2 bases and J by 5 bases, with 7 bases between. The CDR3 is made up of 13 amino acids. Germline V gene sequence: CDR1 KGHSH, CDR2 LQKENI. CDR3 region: CASSPGGDQPQHF. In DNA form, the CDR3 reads TGTGCCAGCTCACCAGGGGGGGATCAGCCCCAGCATTTT.

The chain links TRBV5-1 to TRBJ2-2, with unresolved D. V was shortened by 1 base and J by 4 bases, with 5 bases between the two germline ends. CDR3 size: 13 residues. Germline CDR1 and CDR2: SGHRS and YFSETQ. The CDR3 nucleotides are TGCGCCAGCAGCTTGATCGTCACCGGGGAGCTGTTTTTT. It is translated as CASSLIVTGELFF.

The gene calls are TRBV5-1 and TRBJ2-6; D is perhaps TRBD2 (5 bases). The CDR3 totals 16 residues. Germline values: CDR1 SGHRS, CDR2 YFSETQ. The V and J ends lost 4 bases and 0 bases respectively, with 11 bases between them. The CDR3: CASSIRAVSGANVLTF. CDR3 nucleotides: TGCGCCAGCAGCATAAGAGCGGTCTCTGGGGCCAACGTCCTGACTTTC.

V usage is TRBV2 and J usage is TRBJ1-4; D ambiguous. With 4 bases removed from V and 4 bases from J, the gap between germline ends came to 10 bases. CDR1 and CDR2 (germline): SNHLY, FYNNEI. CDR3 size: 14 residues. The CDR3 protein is CASSVGRHNEKLFF. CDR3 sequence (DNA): TGTGCCAGCAGTGTGGGGAGACATAATGAAAAACTGTTTTTT.

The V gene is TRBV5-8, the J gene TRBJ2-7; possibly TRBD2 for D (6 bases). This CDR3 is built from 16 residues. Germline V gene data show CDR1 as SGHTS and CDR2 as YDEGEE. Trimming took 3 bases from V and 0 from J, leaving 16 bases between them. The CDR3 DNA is TGTGCCAGCAGCTCGGGCCGGGACTTCTTCTCCTACGAGCAGTACTTC. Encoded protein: CASSSGRDFFSYEQYF.

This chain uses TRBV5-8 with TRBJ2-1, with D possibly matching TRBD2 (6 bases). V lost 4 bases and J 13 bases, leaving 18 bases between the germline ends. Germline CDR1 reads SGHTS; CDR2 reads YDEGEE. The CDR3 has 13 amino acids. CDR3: CASSLGRREPQFF. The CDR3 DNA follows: TGTGCCAGCAGCCTGGGGCGTCGGGAGCCCCAGTTCTTC.